The 21 T cell receptor beta chains presented below share a single source sample, sequenced in a study of blood T cell repertoires in COVID-19. Data came from immunoSEQ multiplex PCR; TCRdb stores just in-frame clones and leaves some out. Of 200,000 or so clones detected, roughly 84% appear once; the ten largest clones hold roughly 10%. Material: peripheral blood. The receptor source for this set is a woman aged 80 or over with COVID-19, enrolled during active disease.

This clone was counted a single time. The V gene is TRBV11-2, the J gene TRBJ1-1, with 7 bases identical to TRBD1. Germline values: CDR1 SGHAT, CDR2 FQNNGV. The CDR3 length is 15 residues. Trimming cost V 3 bases and J 1 base; bases outside gene matches: 5. The CDR3 DNA sequence: TGTGCCAGCAGCTTCTTGGACAGGCCGAACACTGAAGCTTTCTTT. It encodes CASSFLDRPNTEAFF. The entire variable domain, with the rest obtained from reference TRBV11-2 and TRBJ1-1, is as follows: EAGVAQSPRYKIIEKRQSVAFWCNPISGHATLYWYQQILGQGPKLLIQFQNNGVVDDSQLPKDRFSAERLKGVDSTLKIQPAKLEDSAVYLCASSFLDRPNTEAFFGQGTRLTVV.

The CDR3 DNA follows: TGCGCCAGCAGCGACAACAGGGGGTTAGATACGCAGTATTTT. It codes for CASSDNRGLDTQYF. The chain carries TRBV5-1 and TRBJ2-3; the match to TRBD1 covers 8 bases. The CDR3 contains 14 residues. The ends lost 4 bases at V and 5 bases at J; junction bases unmatched: 6. Germline V lookup: CDR1 SGHRS, CDR2 YFSETQ.

The chain recombines TRBV3-1 (or the pseudogene TRBV3-2) with TRBJ1-3, with TRBD1 as a possible D gene (5 bases). The V end was cut by 0 bases, the J end by 0 bases, with 21 bases between. The CDR3 loop spans 20 amino acids. CDR1 LGHDT and CDR2 YNNKEL come from the germline V gene (reference sequence). The chain's CDR3 is CASSQEWLGGGVYSGNTIYF. CDR3 sequence (DNA): TGTGCCAGCAGCCAAGAATGGTTGGGCGGGGGGGTTTACTCTGGAAACACCATATATTTT.

This clone has a single count. The chain recombines TRBV28 with TRBJ2-3; 9 bases fit TRBD2. Germline V gives CDR1 MDHEN, CDR2 SYDVKM. The trim removed 10 bases at V and 4 bases at J, leaving 12 bases unmatched. This CDR3 spans 15 amino acids. The CDR3, as DNA: TGTGCCACCGAAGGGGCGGGGGGGCATGCAGATACGCAGTATTTT. Protein product: CATEGAGGHADTQYF.

J is TRBJ1-1 and V is TRBV2; D remains unclear. This CDR3 comprises 13 residues. CDR1 is SNHLY, CDR2 FYNNEI, per germline. V was clipped by 6 bases and J by 2 bases, with 10 bases between them. This chain's CDR3 is CASREEGNTEAFF. The CDR3 DNA follows: TGTGCCAGCAGGGAGGAGGGCAACACTGAAGCTTTCTTT.

The chain couples TRBV5-1 to TRBJ1-2; tentatively, D is TRBD1 (6 bases). This CDR3 is built from 13 residues. V dropped 4 bases and J dropped 7 bases, with 14 bases sitting between them. Per the germline V gene, CDR1 is SGHRS and CDR2 is YFSETQ. The CDR3 loop reads CASSRSGESGYTF. The CDR3 DNA sequence: TGCGCCAGCAGCCGATCAGGGGAAAGTGGCTACACCTTC.

The genes are TRBV5-1 and TRBJ2-5; 7 nucleotides match TRBD1. This CDR3 has 15 residues. Germline V gene sequence: CDR1 SGHRS, CDR2 YFSETQ. The junction had 9 bases not matched to a gene; V was cut back by 2 bases and J by 5 bases. CDR3 loop: CASSLENRGWETQYF. CDR3 sequence (DNA): TGCGCCAGCAGCTTAGAAAACAGGGGATGGGAGACCCAGTACTTC.

This rearrangement joins TRBV29-1 to TRBJ1-4; D is uncertain. CDR3 length equals 13 residues. V was clipped by 5 bases and J by 5 bases, with 12 bases between them. Germline CDR1 SQVTM, CDR2 ANQGSEA. CDR3 in amino acids: CSVTGPLNEKLFF. DNA for the CDR3: TGCAGCGTTACGGGTCCGCTAAATGAAAAACTGTTTTTT. Full variable domain (remainder filled in from reference TRBV29-1 and TRBJ1-4): SAVISQKPSRDICQRGTSLTIQCQVDSQVTMMFWYRQQPGQSLTLIATANQGSEATYESGFVIDKFPISRPNLTFSTLTVSNMSPEDSSIYLCSVTGPLNEKLFFGSGTQLSVL.

This clone was found a few times. The chain carries TRBV4-1 and TRBJ1-2, with 12 bases that match TRBD1. The CDR3 runs 15 residues. V lost 4 bases to trimming and J lost 3 bases; unmatched junction nucleotides: 3. From germline, CDR1 is MGHRA and CDR2 YSYEKL. Written as DNA, the CDR3 is TGCGCCAGCAGCCTGGGACAGGGGGCTTACTATGGCTACACCTTC. It codes for CASSLGQGAYYGYTF.

About this clone: The same CDR3 can be traced to other DNA sequences in this sample. CDR3 region: CASSPKTGYNEQFF. CDR3 nucleotide sequence: TGTGCCAGCTCACCTAAGACAGGGTACAATGAGCAGTTCTTC. The chain joins TRBV18 to TRBJ2-1, with 7 bases identical to TRBD1. CDR3 length: 14 amino acids. Germline-derived CDR1 and CDR2 are KGHSH and LQKENI. V lost 3 bases, J lost 4 bases, and 3 bases stayed unmatched.

The chain has TRBV27 and TRBJ1-5; D might be TRBD1 (6 bases). CDR1 is MNHEY and CDR2 is SMNVEV in the germline V gene (reference sequence). The CDR3 runs 14 residues. The V end lost 3 bases, the J end lost 0 bases, and 6 bases lay between the germline ends. CDR3 nucleotide sequence: TGTGCCAGCAGTTTCAGGGGTAGCAATCAGCCCCAGCATTTT. This gives the protein CASSFRGSNQPQHF.

The chain is built from TRBV28 and TRBJ2-7; D uncertain. The CDR3 sequence is 16 residues long. The V gene lost 5 bases and the J gene lost 7 bases, with 24 bases spanning the gap. Germline CDR1 is MDHEN and CDR2 is SYDVKM. CDR3 in amino acids: CASSPVTLSGSREQYF. The CDR3 bases are TGTGCCAGCAGTCCCGTCACGCTAAGTGGTAGTCGGGAGCAGTACTTC.

The chain combines TRBV19 with TRBJ2-7; 7 nucleotides agree with TRBD1. After removal of 9 bases from V and 1 base from J, the junction contained 12 bases not matched to a gene. Germline V gene sequence: CDR1 LNHDA, CDR2 SQIVND (reference sequence). There are 15 residues in the CDR3. The CDR3 DNA follows: TGTGCCAGCCCGATCCTAGGACAGGATTCCTACGAGCAGTACTTC. Residues: CASPILGQDSYEQYF.

The chain joins TRBV7-8 to TRBJ1-2; the D gene is possibly TRBD1 (6 bases). The V and J ends lost 5 bases and 7 bases respectively, with 14 bases between them. The CDR3 contains 13 residues. Germline CDR1 reads SGHVS; CDR2 reads FQNEAQ. Written as DNA, the CDR3 is TGTGCCAGCAGCCCCCAGGGGTCTATTGGCTACACCTTC. Translated: CASSPQGSIGYTF.

The chain links TRBV5-1 to TRBJ2-3; possible D gene TRBD2, 5 bases. Germline CDR1 reads SGHRS; CDR2 reads YFSETQ. CDR3 length equals 14 residues. V was trimmed by 5 bases and J by 2 bases, leaving 12 bases between them. Written as DNA, the CDR3 is TGCGCCAGCAGTCCGGGATACTACACAGATACGCAGTATTTT. It translates to CASSPGYYTDTQYF. The full variable domain, with the rest looked up from reference TRBV5-1 and TRBJ2-3, is KAGVTQTPRYLIKTRGQQVTLSCSPISGHRSVSWYQQTPGQGLQFLFEYFSETQRNKGNFPGRFSGRQFSNSRSEMNVSTLELGDSALYLCASSPGYYTDTQYFGPGTRLTVL.

The chain is built from TRBV19 and TRBJ1-4; D uncertain. This CDR3 contains 16 residues. Trimming took 5 bases from V and 3 from J, leaving 16 bases between them. The germline CDR1 and CDR2 sequences are LNHDA and SQIVND (reference sequence). Here the CDR3 DNA reads TGTGCCAGTAGTGCCGCTAGGCTTAACCCTAATGAAAAACTGTTTTTT. Translated, it gives CASSAARLNPNEKLFF.

V usage is TRBV5-1 and J usage is TRBJ2-7; perhaps TRBD2 as D (5 bases). Trimming left V 1 base short and J 0 bases short, with 11 bases between. The germline V gene has CDR1 SGHRS and CDR2 YFSETQ. The CDR3 is 15 residues long. CDR3 region: CASSLRRAGSYEQYF. The DNA of the CDR3 is TGCGCCAGCAGCTTGCGTAGGGCGGGCTCCTACGAGCAGTACTTC.

This clone was counted only a few times. V and J are TRBV30 and TRBJ1-6; TRBD1 matches 10 bases. In germline, CDR1 is GTSNPN, CDR2 SVGIG (reference sequence). CDR3 length: 16 residues. V dropped 0 bases and J dropped 13; count of bases not matched to a gene: 12. CDR3 residues: CAWSVGLGTGAIPLHF. CDR3 nucleotide sequence: TGTGCCTGGAGTGTGGGACTCGGGACAGGGGCAATCCCCCTCCACTTT.

V gene TRBV19 combines with J gene TRBJ2-5, with D tentatively TRBD1 (5 bases). Germline V gene sequence: CDR1 LNHDA, CDR2 SQIVND (reference sequence). The V gene lost 10 bases and the J gene lost 2 bases, with 20 bases spanning the gap. The CDR3 runs to 15 residues. Here the CDR3 DNA reads TGTGCCACCAAAGGGGTAGGGATTGGGCAAGAGACCCAGTACTTC. Its translation is CATKGVGIGQETQYF.

This chain links TRBV7-2 with TRBJ2-7; D call uncertain. Germline V gives CDR1 SGHTA, CDR2 FQGNSA. V dropped 2 bases and J dropped 6 bases, with 11 bases sitting between them. The CDR3 covers 13 residues. The CDR3 DNA sequence: TGTGCCAGCAGCTTAAGCTCCTACGCCGAGCAGTACTTC. Translated: CASSLSSYAEQYF. Based on the CDR3 plus reference TRBV7-2 and TRBJ2-7, the full variable domain is GAGVSQSPSNKVTEKGKDVELRCDPISGHTALYWYRQSLGQGLEFLIYFQGNSAPDKSGLPSDRFSAERTGGSVSTLTIQRTQQEDSAVYLCASSLSSYAEQYFGPGTRLTVT.

The V gene is TRBV19, the J gene TRBJ1-5; D possibly corresponds to TRBD1 (5 bases). The CDR3 totals 14 residues. Germline CDR1 is LNHDA and CDR2 is SQIVND (reference sequence). The V end lost 6 bases, the J end lost 1 base, and 10 bases lay between the germline ends. CDR3 sequence: CASSQGLSNQPQHF. In nucleotides, the CDR3 is TGTGCCAGTAGCCAGGGACTGAGCAATCAGCCCCAGCATTTT.